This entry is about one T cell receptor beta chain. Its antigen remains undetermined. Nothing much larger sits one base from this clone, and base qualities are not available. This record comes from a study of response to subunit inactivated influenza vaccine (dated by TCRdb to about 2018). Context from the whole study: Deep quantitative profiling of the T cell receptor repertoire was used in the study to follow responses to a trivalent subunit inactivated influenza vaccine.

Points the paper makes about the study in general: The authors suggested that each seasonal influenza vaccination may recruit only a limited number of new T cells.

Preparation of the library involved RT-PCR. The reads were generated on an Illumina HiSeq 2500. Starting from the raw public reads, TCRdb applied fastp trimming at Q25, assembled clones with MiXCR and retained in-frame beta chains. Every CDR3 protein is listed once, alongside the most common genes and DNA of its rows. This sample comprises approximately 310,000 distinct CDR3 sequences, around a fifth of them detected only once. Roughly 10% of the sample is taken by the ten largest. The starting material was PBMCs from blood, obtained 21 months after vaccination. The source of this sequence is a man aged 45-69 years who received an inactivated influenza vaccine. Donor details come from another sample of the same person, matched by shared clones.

The sequenced DNA is TGTGCCAGCAGTCCGGGGACAGGGTTAGAGACCCAGTACTTC. The encoded protein is CASSPGTGLETQYF. The V gene is TRBV27 and the J gene is TRBJ2-5, and 9 junction bases match TRBD1. The V end gives up 5 bases and the J end 4 bases, leaving 5 bases in the junction not matched to a gene. The germline V gene (reference sequence) sets CDR1 to MNHEY and CDR2 to SMNVEV. Its CDR3 holds 14 amino acids, cysteine through phenylalanine. Left in the record is the CDR3 DNA by itself, 42 bases read in frame from the first base.